This T cell receptor (beta chain) is drawn from a study of response to subunit inactivated influenza vaccine. Study outcomes and limitations: Authors suggested each seasonal flu vaccination may recruit only limited numbers of new T cells.

The table lists this clonotype with a few counts. Its antigen is not known. From the RT-PCR reads, TCRdb called clonotypes with MiXCR, one entry per CDR3 protein. The data hold 860,000 or so distinct CDR3 sequences, with approximately 22% observed a single time. The sample here was PBMCs from blood, taken about 5 days after vaccination. This TCR was recovered from a man aged 50-60 years who received an inactivated influenza vaccine.

The CDR3 here is CASSYLTGGDNEQFF. The CDR3 DNA reads TGTGCCAGCAGTTACTTGACAGGTGGGGACAATGAGCAGTTCTTC. The gene calls are TRBV6-5 and TRBJ2-1; tentatively, D is TRBD1 (6 bases). Germline CDR1 reads MNHEY; CDR2 reads SVGAGI. Between the trimmed V and J ends, which lost 1 base and 5 bases, there was a span of 12 bases. This CDR3 has 15 amino acids.